The present T cell receptor beta chain was sequenced within a study of T cells in Graves' hyperthyroidism and ophthalmopathy. A word on this clonotype: The antigen remains undetermined.

Those patients with uncontrolled infection, other autoimmune disease, pregnancy or lactation were excluded. Study findings and constraints: By a 13 V-J model, ophthalmopathy was set apart from stable hyperthyroidism. Blood samples included most of the expanded thyroid clonotypes exceeding 0.001.

TCR beta CDR3 sequences were amplified from RNA transcripts. First-round RT-PCR with HTBI primers amplified the TCR CDR3 region. One entry per CDR3 protein, called by TCRdb with MiXCR from the multiplex PCR reads. Altogether some 720,000 distinct CDR3 sequences are present, 15% to 20% being singletons, with the ten largest covering 8.4%. V shed 6 bases and J shed 1 base, with 21 bases lying between them. The CDR3 covers 17 residues. Germline V gene data show CDR1 as MNHNS and CDR2 as SASEGT. The chain is built from TRBV6-1 and TRBJ1-1; D is perhaps TRBD1 (6 bases). This TCR was recovered from a man aged 18 to 30 with Graves' hyperthyroidism. Sequencing was carried out using blood. The CDR3 reads CASRSSRGPKRNTEAFF. CDR3 DNA sequence: TGTGCCAGCAGGAGTTCCAGGGGACCTAAACGGAACACTGAAGCTTTCTTT.